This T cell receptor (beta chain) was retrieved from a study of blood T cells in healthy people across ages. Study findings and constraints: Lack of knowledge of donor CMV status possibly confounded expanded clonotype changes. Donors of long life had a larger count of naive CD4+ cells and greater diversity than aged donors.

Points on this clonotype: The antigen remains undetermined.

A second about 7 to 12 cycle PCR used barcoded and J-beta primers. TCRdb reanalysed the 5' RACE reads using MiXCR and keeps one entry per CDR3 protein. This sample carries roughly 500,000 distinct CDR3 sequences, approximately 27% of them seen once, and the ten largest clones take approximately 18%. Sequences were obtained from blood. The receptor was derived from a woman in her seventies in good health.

CDR3 region: CASSLRTGVNEKLFF. The CDR3 DNA follows: TGTGCCAGCTCACTCCGGACAGGAGTTAATGAAAAACTGTTTTTT. J is TRBJ1-4 and V is TRBV18; 7 positions match TRBD1. Germline trimming cut 4 bases from V and 4 bases from J; bases unmatched to any gene: 6. There are 15 residues in the CDR3. Germline CDR1 reads KGHSH; CDR2 reads LQKENI.